What follows are 29 T cell receptor beta chains derived from one specimen sequenced in a study of blood T cell repertoires in COVID-19. Sequencing used immunoSEQ multiplex PCR; TCRdb keeps in-frame clones, though not all of them. This table has roughly 200,000 clones, around 89% appearing once. The sequencing sample was made of PBMCs or T cells enriched from blood (not recorded which). The receptor set was obtained from a man aged 25-45 years who had recovered from COVID-19.

This chain joins TRBV24-1 and TRBJ2-1; 9 nucleotides agree with TRBD1. Per the germline V gene, CDR1 is KGHDR and CDR2 is SFDVKD. The CDR3 extends over 15 amino acids. Losses at the gene ends were 3 bases for V and 4 bases for J; bases not matched to a gene: 3. CDR3 nucleotides: TGTGCCACCAGTGATACGACAGGGGGATACAATGAGCAGTTCTTC. Its protein product is CATSDTTGGYNEQFF.

V and J are TRBV12-3 or TRBV12-4 and TRBJ1-2, with D possibly TRBD1 on 5 matching bases. V was clipped by 0 bases and J by 8 bases, with 10 bases between them. The CDR3 sequence is 13 residues long. DNA of the CDR3: TGTGCCAGCAGTTTAGCCACAGGTACAGGCTACACCTTC. Its protein product is CASSLATGTGYTF.

The chain uses TRBV18 and TRBJ2-1; TRBD2 aligns across 15 bases. Unmatched junction bases numbered 7, after V lost 3 bases and J lost 7 bases. Germline V gene data show CDR1 as KGHSH and CDR2 as LQKENI. The CDR3 spans 17 residues. CDR3 in amino acids: CASSPPGLAGGKNEQFF. In DNA, the CDR3 is TGTGCCAGCTCACCTCCGGGACTAGCGGGAGGAAAGAATGAGCAGTTCTTC.

This clone was seen once. The genes are TRBV11-2 and TRBJ2-7; the match to TRBD1 covers 10 bases. V dropped 1 base and J dropped 7; count of bases not matched to a gene: 10. Germline CDR1 and CDR2: SGHAT and FQNNGV. This CDR3 is 16 amino acids long. CDR3 DNA sequence: TGTGCCAGCAGCTTAGCTCGTATTGCGGGACAGGGGGAGCAGTACTTC. This sequence encodes CASSLARIAGQGEQYF.

The chain combines TRBV7-2 with TRBJ2-2; a possible D gene is TRBD2 (5 bases). The V and J ends lost 5 bases and 7 bases respectively, with 14 bases between them. Germline V gene sequence: CDR1 SGHTA, CDR2 FQGNSA. This CDR3 spans 14 amino acids. CDR3 protein: CASSPRTWLGELFF. CDR3 bases: TGTGCCAGCAGCCCAAGGACTTGGCTCGGGGAGCTGTTTTTT. Together with reference TRBV7-2 and TRBJ2-2, the CDR3 gives the full variable domain: GAGVSQSPSNKVTEKGKDVELRCDPISGHTALYWYRQSLGQGLEFLIYFQGNSAPDKSGLPSDRFSAERTGGSVSTLTIQRTQQEDSAVYLCASSPRTWLGELFFGEGSRLTVL.

The J gene is TRBJ2-5, the V gene TRBV5-1; 12 positions match TRBD2. Trimming at V came to 4 bases and at J to 3 bases, leaving 7 bases not matched to a gene. This CDR3 is built from 16 residues. Germline loops: CDR1 SGHRS, CDR2 YFSETQ. The CDR3 bases are TGCGCCAGCAGCCCTTCTAGCGGGGGGGCCGAAGAGACCCAGTACTTC. Protein sequence: CASSPSSGGAEETQYF.

The chain uses TRBV27 and TRBJ2-2, with 13 bases aligning to TRBD2. J lost 6 bases, V lost 5 bases, and 9 bases had no gene match. This CDR3 is built from 17 residues. Germline values: CDR1 MNHEY, CDR2 SMNVEV (reference sequence). The chain's CDR3 is CASSPRTSGSPAGELFF. CDR3 nucleotides: TGTGCCAGCAGTCCGCGGACTAGCGGGAGTCCGGCCGGGGAGCTGTTTTTT.

The CDR3 spells CASSQEAGANTGELFF. CDR3 bases: TGCGCCAGCAGCCAAGAGGCGGGAGCGAACACCGGGGAGCTGTTTTTT. This sequence joins TRBV4-1 and TRBJ2-2; 7 nucleotides align to TRBD2. This CDR3 is 16 amino acids long. V dropped 0 bases and J dropped 0; count of bases not matched to a gene: 1. Per the germline V gene, CDR1 is MGHRA and CDR2 is YSYEKL.

The J gene is TRBJ2-1, the V gene TRBV5-1; tentative D call: TRBD1 (6 bases). V lost 7 bases and J 8 bases, leaving 19 bases between the germline ends. CDR1 and CDR2 (germline): SGHRS, YFSETQ. CDR3 length: 14 residues. This CDR3 reads CASCPTPGAYEQFF. CDR3 nucleotides: TGCGCCAGCTGTCCGACCCCAGGGGCCTATGAGCAGTTCTTC.

The V gene is TRBV11-2, the J gene TRBJ1-6; D uncertain. Per germline, CDR1 SGHAT and CDR2 FQNNGV. V lost 1 base, J lost 9 bases, and 13 bases lay in between. CDR3 length equals 15 residues. The CDR3 DNA reads TGTGCCAGCAGCTTAGGAGTAAAACCCGGTTCACCCCTCCACTTT. This translates into CASSLGVKPGSPLHF.

This clone occurred a few times. This chain uses TRBV7-8 with TRBJ1-4; 9 bases map to TRBD1. The CDR3 has 17 residues. The V gene's germline CDR1 is SGHVS and CDR2 FQNEAQ. J gave up 0 bases and V 3 bases, and 5 bases lay outside the gene matches. The CDR3 DNA is TGTGCCAGCAGCTTGGGACAGGGCGCTTCAACTAATGAAAAACTGTTTTTT. As protein: CASSLGQGASTNEKLFF.

The rearrangement joins TRBV10-3 to TRBJ2-1; 8 nucleotides line up with TRBD1. The J segment lost 1 base and the V segment lost 2 bases, leaving 10 bases of the junction unmatched. The CDR3 totals 18 residues. CDR1 is ENHRY, CDR2 SYGVKD, per germline. The CDR3 DNA sequence: TGTGCCATCAGTGAGCCGAAGGTTGGACAGGGTTCCTACAATGAGCAGTTCTTC. Amino acids: CAISEPKVGQGSYNEQFF.

The V call is TRBV7-2, the J call TRBJ1-4; TRBD1 might be the D (6 bases). Per the germline V gene, CDR1 is SGHTA and CDR2 is FQGNSA. With 0 bases removed from V and 4 bases from J, the gap between germline ends came to 9 bases. This CDR3 has 15 amino acids. The CDR3 coding sequence is TGTGCCAGCAGCTTAGCAGACAGGCATAATGAAAAACTGTTTTTT. Its translation is CASSLADRHNEKLFF.

CDR3 nucleotide sequence: TGTGCCAGCAGCCGAGGACAGGGGGCGGGAAACACCATATATTTT. This encodes CASSRGQGAGNTIYF. The chain links TRBV28 to TRBJ1-3; TRBD1 matches at 11 bases. The CDR3 consists of 15 residues. Germline values: CDR1 MDHEN, CDR2 SYDVKM. The ends lost 6 bases at V and 4 bases at J; junction bases unmatched: 5.

This sequence joins TRBV27 and TRBJ2-3; TRBD2 might be the D (6 bases). The length of the CDR3 is 15 residues. Germline assignment: CDR1 MNHEY and CDR2 SMNVEV (reference sequence). Trimming shortened V by 2 bases and J by 2 bases, and 11 bases separated the two germline ends. CDR3 residues: CASSLVGLFTDTQYF. The CDR3 DNA reads TGTGCCAGCAGTTTAGTAGGACTATTCACAGATACGCAGTATTTT.

The V call is TRBV6-5, the J call TRBJ1-1; TRBD1 is a possible D gene (5 bases). The CDR3 has 14 amino acids. V was cut by 0 bases and J by 2 bases, with 7 bases left in between. The V gene's germline CDR1 is MNHEY and CDR2 SVGAGI. This CDR3 reads CASSYSQGNTEAFF. Here the CDR3 DNA reads TGTGCCAGCAGTTACTCGCAGGGCAACACTGAAGCTTTCTTT.

The chain carries TRBV7-2 and TRBJ1-3; D call uncertain. The CDR3 runs 15 residues. Germline V gene lookup returns CDR1 SGHTA and CDR2 FQGNSA. V was pared by 0 bases and J by 2 bases, with 8 bases between. CDR3 sequence: CASSLATGTGNTIYF. CDR3 coding DNA: TGTGCCAGCAGCTTAGCGACGGGGACTGGAAACACCATATATTTT.

V usage is TRBV7-8 and J usage is TRBJ1-5; D is unresolved. Deletions cut 5 bases from V and 4 bases from J, with 18 bases between. CDR1 and CDR2 from the germline V gene are SGHVS and FQNEAQ. CDR3 size: 16 residues. The CDR3 nucleotides read TGTGCCAGCAGCCGGGCGGACTTTGGGAGTAATCAGCCCCAGCATTTT. Protein sequence: CASSRADFGSNQPQHF. Supplemented by reference TRBV7-8 and TRBJ1-5, the full variable domain reads GAGVSQSPRYKVAKRGQDVALRCDPISGHVSLFWYQQALGQGPEFLTYFQNEAQLDKSGLPSDRFFAERPEGSVSTLKIQRTQQEDSAVYLCASSRADFGSNQPQHFGDGTRLSIL.

The chain combines TRBV7-7 with TRBJ2-2; unclear D gene. This CDR3 has 17 amino acids. Germline V CDR1 and CDR2: SSHAT, FNYEAQ (reference sequence). The ends were cut back, 5 bases at V and 6 bases at J, with 22 bases in the middle. Written as DNA, the CDR3 is TGTGCCAGCAGCCCCCGTATGTGGCCCGACTCCCCCGGGGAGCTGTTTTTT. It translates to CASSPRMWPDSPGELFF.

The chain joins TRBV28 to TRBJ1-1, with 7 bases aligning to TRBD1. The ends lost 8 bases at V and 1 base at J; junction bases unmatched: 4. Germline V gene sequence: CDR1 MDHEN, CDR2 SYDVKM. The CDR3 totals 13 residues. Written as DNA, the CDR3 is TGTGCCAGCGAGGGGGCTGCGAACACTGAAGCTTTCTTT. This encodes CASEGAANTEAFF. Drawing the rest from reference TRBV28 and TRBJ1-1, the complete variable domain is DVKVTQSSRYLVKRTGEKVFLECVQDMDHENMFWYRQDPGLGLRLIYFSYDVKMKEKGDIPEGYSVSREKKERFSLILESASTNQTSMYLCASEGAANTEAFFGQGTRLTVV.

The rearrangement joins TRBV5-4 to TRBJ1-1; 12 bases map to TRBD1. J gave up 5 bases and V 4 bases, and 18 bases lay outside the gene matches. Germline values: CDR1 SGHNT, CDR2 YYREEE (reference sequence). CDR3 length: 19 amino acids. The CDR3 bases are TGTGCCAGCAGCCCCAACCCGGGACAGGGGGCCCGAATGTGGACTGAAGCTTTCTTT. Residues: CASSPNPGQGARMWTEAFF.

The chain couples TRBV2 to TRBJ2-7, with 11 bases fitting TRBD2. CDR1 and CDR2 (germline): SNHLY, FYNNEI. With V trimmed by 3 bases and J by 7 bases, 17 bases remained unmatched. This CDR3 comprises 18 residues. CDR3 DNA: TGTGCCAGCAGTGATAAGAGTAGCGGGAGGGCCAGGACTAGAGAGCAGTACTTC. It is translated as CASSDKSSGRARTREQYF.

CDR3 amino acids: CASSGTEGREKLFF. The CDR3 bases are TGTGCCAGCTCAGGGACGGAGGGTCGTGAAAAACTGTTTTTT. This chain joins TRBV18 and TRBJ1-4, with D possibly being TRBD1 (5 bases). V lost 5 bases to trimming and J lost 7 bases, with 14 bases between them. The length of the CDR3 is 14 residues. Per the germline V gene, CDR1 is KGHSH and CDR2 is LQKENI.

The DNA for the CDR3 is TGTGCCAGCAGCACTAGTAGGGGGGACCGGGACAGGGGCGAGCAGTACTTC. Translated, it gives CASSTSRGDRDRGEQYF. The V gene is TRBV11-3, the J gene TRBJ2-7; 10 positions match TRBD1. The V segment lost 5 bases and the J segment 6 bases; nucleotides outside the gene matches: 16. This CDR3 region has 17 residues. Germline V gene lookup returns CDR1 SGHNT and CDR2 YENEEA.

J is TRBJ2-7 and V is TRBV19; 8 nucleotides align to TRBD1. The CDR3 extends over 17 amino acids. Germline V gives CDR1 LNHDA, CDR2 SQIVND (reference sequence). V shed 7 bases and J 4 bases; nucleotides not matched to a gene: 18. Here the CDR3 DNA reads TGTGCCAGTAAAAAAGGGGCAATCCAGGGGGCGGGATACGAGCAGTACTTC. Protein: CASKKGAIQGAGYEQYF.

The chain combines TRBV7-6 with TRBJ1-1, with D possibly being TRBD1 (6 bases). The V gene lost 3 bases and the J gene lost 6 bases, with 14 bases spanning the gap. Germline V gene data show CDR1 as SGHVS and CDR2 as FNYEAQ. The CDR3 is 14 amino acids. The CDR3 DNA reads as TGTGCCAGCAGCTTGTTGTCGACAGGTTCTGAAGCTTTCTTT. Its translation: CASSLLSTGSEAFF.

V is TRBV10-2 and J is TRBJ1-2, with 8 nucleotides matching TRBD1. V gave up 6 bases and J gave up 8 bases; unmatched junction bases: 11. Germline lookup yields CDR1 WSHSY and CDR2 SAAADI. The CDR3 consists of 14 residues. CDR3 in DNA: TGCGCCAGCAGCCAACAGGGGGTAACGTCAGGCTACACCTTC. Amino acid sequence: CASSQQGVTSGYTF.

Of note for this clone: Other DNA sequences in the same sample also yield this CDR3. The chain links TRBV5-4 to TRBJ2-1; a weak D match, TRBD2 (5 bases). Germline lookup yields CDR1 SGHNT and CDR2 YYREEE (reference sequence). This CDR3 has 12 residues. Trimming took 4 bases from V and 7 from J, leaving 9 bases between them. CDR3 nucleotides: TGTGCCAGCAGCCTTACGGGAAATGAGCAGTTCTTC. This codes for CASSLTGNEQFF.

J is TRBJ1-2 and V is TRBV29-1, with 7 bases fitting TRBD1. The CDR3 contains 13 residues. The trim removed 8 bases at V and 3 bases at J, leaving 9 bases unmatched. CDR1 is SQVTM, CDR2 ANQGSEA, per germline. CDR3 DNA sequence: TGCAGCATCCAGGGGGTTCTGGACTATGGCTACACCTTC. Residues: CSIQGVLDYGYTF.